Listed here is a single T cell receptor (beta chain). Its antigen is unknown. Nothing much larger sits one base from this clone, and base qualities are not available. The treatment or condition label for this specimen denotes: approximately 18 received Ad26.COV2.S at low or high dose, single or two shots; several received placebo; per-sample allocation not given. Repertoires of vaccine and placebo recipients were sequenced from samples taken on day 63 after the first injection. In Cohort 1b, roughly 25 adults aged 18-55 years were enrolled at a single site in Boston, USA, between 29 July and 7 August 2020. Ad26.COV2.S was a replication-incompetent adenovirus type 26 vector expressing a prefusion-stabilized SARS-CoV-2 spike protein from the original Wuhan strain. The data stem from a study of Ad26.COV2.S vaccination and SARS-CoV-2 variants listed by TCRdb under 2021. Regarding the study in general: Donors in the vaccine arm were drawn from COV1001, a multicentre, randomized, double-blind, placebo-controlled phase I-IIa trial testing Ad26.COV2.S in healthy adults. Ad26.COV2.S was administered intramuscularly at 5 x 10^10 or 1 x 10^11 viral particles, either as a single shot or as two shots given 56 days apart. TCRbeta repertoire sequencing served as the tool for gauging how specific and how broad the SARS-CoV-2-reactive T cell receptors were following Ad26.COV2.S vaccination. The TCR-sequenced set comprised around 30 samples: approximately 19 Ad26.COV2.S vaccine recipients, 5 placebo recipients and 8 SARS-CoV-2 convalescent individuals. Trial participants were randomized into five groups of five: low-dose or high-dose Ad26.COV2.S given once or twice, or placebo on both occasions. Investigators did not know the trial group allocation while performing experiments and assessing outcomes.

V ends up 1 base short and J 3 bases short, with an unmatched junction base count of 5. Including the terminal cysteine and phenylalanine, the CDR3 comprises 15 residues. Just CDR3 DNA is preserved here, 45 bases in frame from base 1. The germline V gene encodes CDR1 SGHTA and CDR2 FQGNSA. TCRbeta CDR3 regions were sequenced with the immunoSEQ Assay. After extraction, genomic DNA underwent amplification by bias-controlled multiplex PCR, followed by high-throughput sequencing. As for how the authors treated the data: Collapsing and filtering of sequences were performed to quantify the absolute abundance of each unique TCRbeta CDR3 region. T cell fraction was estimated by normalizing TCRbeta template counts to usable DNA, with usable DNA measured through amplification of reference genes found in all nucleated cells. Repertoire TCRs were annotated as SARS-CoV-2-specific by exact matching of V gene, CDR3 amino acid sequence and J gene to a known reactive TCR set. The reference SARS-CoV-2 TCR set was derived from MIRA and filtered for enrichment in COVID-19-positive ImmuneCODE repertoires, a step that removed public or cross-reactive TCRs. Using the MIRA antigens, annotated TCRs were further analysed by specific ORF or by position within an ORF. Breadth was defined as annotated unique rearrangements over total unique productive rearrangements; depth was the summed frequency of those rearrangements. Two-sided Wilcoxon rank-sum tests were used to compare TCR breadth between groups. TCRdb's version of the immuneACCESS table is confined to in-frame rearrangements and falls short of the full clone set. An unresolved V gene accounts for under half of the shortfall where checked; the remainder is of unknown origin. The DNA gave D and trimming, while V, J and clone size come from that table. Within this sample are about 350,000 clones, with roughly 90% of them counted one time only. 6.4% of the sample belongs to the ten largest clones.

Broader findings and caveats from the paper: The study lacked the statistical power to compare responses across vaccine doses or regimens. Substantial breadth of spike-specific CD8+ and CD4+ T cell responses was reported after vaccination. Vaccine and placebo recipients had comparable non-spike TCR breadth, which fits with the vaccine containing only spike. The authors noted that the TCR breadth and depth analyses may have underestimated total T cell responses. Compared with placebo recipients, Ad26.COV2.S recipients showed higher spike-specific TCR breadth (P = 0.0014).

The source of this sequence is a person between 18 and 59 years old who received the Ad26.COV2.S COVID-19 vaccine or a placebo. Material: peripheral blood, obtained in a trial of Ad26.COV2.S vaccine versus placebo. The rearranged segments are TRBV7-2 and TRBJ1-2; the central 7 bases match TRBD1. The nucleotide sequence reads as follows: TGTGCCAGCAGCTTAGTTCCCCAGGGGGACTATGGCTACACCTTC. Protein translation: CASSLVPQGDYGYTF.